The TCR beta chain under discussion was sequenced for a study of graft-versus-host responses after intestinal transplantation. On the study more broadly: Transplants given to recipients were multivisceral, liver-intestinal, or isolated intestinal. Once they had received anti-thymocyte globulin induction, all recipients took tacrolimus and steroids for about three years.

This clone was seen a single time. Its antigen is not identified. Study-wide points: GvH clone levels peaked in circulation, and this peak was associated with early post-transplant HvG declines.

Profiled with immunoSEQ multiplex PCR; TCRdb holds only in-frame clones, not every one. The profile shows 4,000 to 4,500 clones, over 75% of them singletons. V shed 1 base and J shed 4 bases, with 11 bases lying between them. Germline V gene lookup returns CDR1 LNHDA and CDR2 SQIVND (reference sequence). The CDR3 is 15 amino acids. Time point of the sample: postoperative day 105 after intestinal transplantation (dayNNNN = postoperative day). Processing released intraepithelial and lamina propria lymphocytes from the graft tissue. This chain links TRBV19 with TRBJ1-5; D not resolved. Sequenced here: ileum tissue, sampled 105 days after intestinal transplantation. This receptor was identified in a human patient who received an intestinal transplant, so some T cells may come from the graft donor. CDR3 sequence reads: CASSIGSQENQPQHF. In nucleotides, the CDR3 is TGTGCCAGTAGTATAGGGAGTCAGGAGAATCAGCCCCAGCATTTT.